This T cell receptor beta chain was recorded in a study of T cells in localized non-small cell lung cancer (dated by TCRdb to the early 2020s). Notes on the research overall: T cell repertoires of 200 to 250 early-stage NSCLC patients were analyzed, with tumors being compared against uninvolved tumor-adjacent lungs. Of the NSCLC patients, fewer than 150 were male and about 97 were female, and the mean age was approximately 64 years. All 220 or so NSCLC patients in the cohort were treatment-naive and had localized lung tumors that were resected. Overall study results and their limits: Uninvolved tumor-adjacent lung showed the highest T cell clonality, higher than tumor, which suggests more focused antigenic responses in the adjacent lung. Because multi-region tumor sequencing was not done, intratumor heterogeneity could not be ruled out. Longer overall survival was associated with higher blood T cell density, whereas shorter survival was associated with higher adjacent-lung clonality. A median of 57 of the top 100 tumor clones turned up in the paired uninvolved adjacent lung, and about 28 of those clones also ranked among the top 100 of that same adjacent lung. Because the study design was exploratory, TCR variables were selected using unadjusted p-values without false-discovery rate correction.

The germline V gene yields SGHTA for CDR1 and FQGTGA for CDR2. Germline trimming amounts to 2 bases on V and 2 bases on J, with 5 as the count of junction bases outside the gene matches. CDR3 length: 17 amino acids, cysteine to phenylalanine. Of the read, only the CDR3 DNA is kept; its 51 bases are in frame from base 1. At diagnosis, tumor, uninvolved tumor-adjacent lung and peripheral blood were collected and then preserved as a mix of FFPE and fresh-frozen material. Blood samples were analyzed as peripheral blood mononuclear cells for TCR repertoire profiling. TCR beta CDR3 regions were sequenced from DNA using the immunoSEQ Assay. In the paper's pipeline: T cell density was computed as TCR beta template counts normalized to usable DNA estimated by amplifying housekeeping genes. The preseqR package was used to estimate richness by extrapolating to 400,000 templates for PBMC samples and to 120,000 templates for tissue samples. Clonality was calculated as one minus Pielou's evenness. Differential abundance testing on productive amino-acid clonotypes, with a minimum total count of 5 and an alpha of 0.1, was used to identify tissue-enriched TCRs. The Jaccard Index and the Morisita Overlap Index were used to quantify repertoire overlap between compartments. GLIPH grouped TCR beta CDR3s together with public tetramer-defined viral CDR3s, and a viral motif had to include at least three viral sequences and also show V-gene enrichment. Held by TCRdb, this immuneACCESS table contains in-frame sequences only and omits some clones. Under half of the omission traces to an unresolved V gene where checked; the cause of the rest is unknown. The DNA gave D and trimming, while V, J and clone size come from that table. In all, the sample holds 20,000 to 25,000 clones, and over 75% of those were seen once. 29% of the sample is in the top ten clones.

Details on this clone: The clone's antigen remains unknown. No base quality information exists; no much larger clone differs at one position.

The sequence derives from a male donor aged 60 or over with stage I squamous cell lung carcinoma. The input for sequencing was peripheral blood, taken before any cancer treatment. The chain employs TRBV7-3 and TRBJ2-6, and 8 junctional nucleotides match TRBD1. DNA sequence: TGTGCCAGCAGCTTAGACAGGGGATACGCTGGGGCCAACGTCCTGACTTTC. Its protein is CASSLDRGYAGANVLTF. The variable domain in full, with residues beyond the CDR3 obtained from the reference TRBV7-3 and TRBJ2-6 genes, is GAGVSQTPSNKVTEKGKYVELRCDPISGHTALYWYRQSLGQGPEFLIYFQGTGAADDSGLPNDRFFAVRPEGSVSTLKIQRTERGDSAVYLCASSLDRGYAGANVLTFGAGSRLTVL.